This T cell receptor beta chain derives from a study of T cell repertoires in cytomegalovirus infection. The study's findings and limits: Ex vivo, HLA-C-restricted CMV-specific TCR beta clonotypes prevailed over the rest of the response.

This clonotype has a count of ten or more. Its antigen is not identified. TCRdb processed the reads anew with MiXCR; each CDR3 protein has one entry. The sample consists of approximately 290,000 distinct CDR3 sequences, over 20% of them appearing once. The origin of this receptor is a human donor in good health (CMV status not recorded). Some clones in this sample may be carry-over from other donors' samples. Material for sequencing was PBMCs.

The CDR3 bases are TGTGCCAGCAGCTTAGAGAACACAGATACGCAGTATTTT. Translating gives CASSLENTDTQYF. This chain connects TRBV7-6 to TRBJ2-3; D is unresolved. Between the trimmed V and J ends, which lost 1 base and 2 bases, there was a span of 4 bases. Looked up from germline, CDR1 is SGHVS and CDR2 is FNYEAQ. CDR3 length: 13 residues.